Here is one TCR beta chain with its context. Its specificity is unknown. In the source study's methods: Across clinicopathological groups, CDR3 differences served as the basis for building a distant-metastasis classifier for papillary thyroid cancer. TCRdb re-clonotyped the PCR reads through MiXCR. These V and J calls derive from TCRdb rather than the authors' analysis. The sample gives 49,000 or so clones, around 25% of which show up once; about 3.3% is in the top ten. CDR1 is MNHNS, CDR2 SASEGT, per germline. This CDR3 is built from 14 residues. Trimming took off 5 bases at V and 10 bases at J, with 15 bases between the two ends. Patients had received no treatment of any kind before thyroid surgery. The data are from a study of metastatic and nonmetastatic thyroid tumors. Study as a whole: Malignant and benign thyroid patients had repertoires compared in peripheral blood and tumor or nodule tissue. General study findings and limits: When malignant thyroid tumors were compared with benign nodules, TCR beta diversity was reportedly significantly higher in the malignant tumors. This held in both blood and tumor samples.

The TCR was taken from a male donor with papillary thyroid cancer or a benign thyroid nodule (not recorded which). Some clones in this sample may be carry-over from other donors' samples. Sample: blood. The genes are TRBV6-1 and TRBJ1-6; no reliable D call. DNA for the CDR3: TGTGCCAGCAGTCCTGACACGCGAGTGTCACCCCTCCACTTT. It specifies CASSPDTRVSPLHF.